There are many counts of the clone carrying this TCR beta chain. Its antigen is currently unknown. The data belong to a study of T cells in Graves' hyperthyroidism and ophthalmopathy. Whole-study results and caveats: Most expanded thyroid clonotypes above 0.001 also appeared in blood.

Amplification of TCR beta CDR3 regions used RNA as the template. RT-PCR in the first round (using the HTBI primer set) targeted the TCR CDR3. TCRdb redid the calling of the multiplex PCR reads with MiXCR, one entry per CDR3 protein. The profile shows approximately 520,000 distinct CDR3 sequences, around 22% of them singletons. There are 13 residues in the CDR3. Per the germline V gene, CDR1 is SEHNR and CDR2 is FQNEAQ (reference sequence). V gave up 5 bases and J gave up 0 bases, with 7 bases separating them. Under 3 months was the duration of disease in ophthalmopathy patients, who also had a Clinical Activity Score of at least 3 and a NOSPECS grade of at least 4. The diagnoses drew upon clinical symptoms, serum thyroxine and TRAb, thyroid ultrasound and orbital computed tomography.

This clonotype was sampled from a woman in her twenties or thirties with Graves' ophthalmopathy. Sequenced material: blood. This sequence joins TRBV7-9 and TRBJ2-5; D is ambiguous. The CDR3: CASSAEDQETQYF. In nucleotides, the CDR3 is TGTGCCAGCAGCGCCGAAGACCAAGAGACCCAGTACTTC.